These T cell receptor beta chains were read from a single sample in a study of shared clonotypes between healthy human individuals. Using immunoSEQ multiplex PCR, the repertoire was profiled, and TCRdb retains in-frame clones only, with some absent. The sample holds about 2.1 million clones; approximately 94% are singletons and the top ten take around 1.7%. The sequenced sample was naive CD8+ T cells from PBMCs. Receptor source: a man aged 18-30 years in good health. Some clones in this sample may be carry-over from other donors' samples. CDR3s include the opening cysteine and the closing phenylalanine or tryptophan. D genes are given only for firm matches. Clone sizes are given selectively: once, few, many, or a class where the clone is expanded.

size	D	V	J	DNA	CDR3
-	TRBD1	TRBV4-1	TRBJ1-4	TGCGCCAGCAGCCAATCCTACCCCCCAGGGGGCGAGATGGGTGAAAAACTGTTTTTT	CASSQSYPPGGEMGEKLFF
-	-	TRBV28	TRBJ1-2	TGTGCCAGCAGTTTTCCACCTACGATGTACGATGGCTACACCTTC	CASSFPPTMYDGYTF
-	-	TRBV27	TRBJ2-7	TGTGCCAGCAGTTCTCTCTACGAGCAGTACTTC	CASSSLYEQYF
-	TRBD1	TRBV30	TRBJ1-2	TGTGCCTGGAGTGTAGGGGGCCGAGTCTATGGCTACACCTTC	CAWSVGGRVYGYTF
-	-	TRBV28	TRBJ1-4	TGTGCCAGCAGTACCATCCGGGACCGTAATGAAAAACTGTTTTTT	CASSTIRDRNEKLFF
-	-	TRBV28	TRBJ2-1	TGTGCCAGCAGTCTGACCCCGTCCCCTGAGCAGTTCTTC	CASSLTPSPEQFF
once	-	TRBV7-2	TRBJ2-1	TGTGCCAGCAGCGGCTGGGACACCACCGTAGGCGATGAGCAGTTCTTC	CASSGWDTTVGDEQFF
-	-	TRBV5-1	TRBJ1-1	TGCGCCAGCAGCGAAGGGACCGATACCGAAGCTTTCTTT	CASSEGTDTEAFF
-	-	TRBV25-1	TRBJ2-3	TGTGCCAGCAGTGCCGACAGAGAAGATACGCAGTATTTT	CASSADREDTQYF
-	-	TRBV9	TRBJ2-2	TGTGCCAGCAGCGTAGTTACGGGTGTTAACACCGGGGAGCTGTTTTTT	CASSVVTGVNTGELFF
-	-	TRBV9	TRBJ1-5	TGTGCCAGCAGCGGCAGGATAGATCAGCCCCAGCATTTT	CASSGRIDQPQHF
-	-	TRBV19	TRBJ1-5	TGTGCCAGTAGTATAGTAGGGTTCAATAGCAATCAGCCCCAGCATTTT	CASSIVGFNSNQPQHF
-	-	TRBV28	TRBJ2-1	TGTGCCAGCAGTTCCCCCCGACGCGGCACCTACAATGAGCAGTTCTTC	CASSSPRRGTYNEQFF
-	-	TRBV29-1	TRBJ1-1	TGCAGCGTTGTTACATTTAACACTGAAGCTTTCTTT	CSVVTFNTEAFF
-	-	TRBV10-3	TRBJ2-1	TGTGCCATCAGTGATACAGGAGAGCAGTTCTTC	CAISDTGEQFF
-	TRBD1	TRBV27	TRBJ2-1	TGTGCCAGCACCCCGGGACAGCCCCTCTCCTACAATGAGCAGTTCTTC	CASTPGQPLSYNEQFF
-	TRBD2	TRBV6-1	TRBJ2-7	TGTGCCAGCAGTGAAGTGGGAGGGCCGAGGGAGCAGTACTTC	CASSEVGGPREQYF
-	-	TRBV7-7	TRBJ2-2	TGTGCCAGCAGCCCGAATGCCGGGGAGCTGTTTTTT	CASSPNAGELFF
-	TRBD2	TRBV5-6	TRBJ2-7	TGTGCCAGCAGCTTGGGGGGGACTAGCGGCTACGAGCAGTACTTC	CASSLGGTSGYEQYF